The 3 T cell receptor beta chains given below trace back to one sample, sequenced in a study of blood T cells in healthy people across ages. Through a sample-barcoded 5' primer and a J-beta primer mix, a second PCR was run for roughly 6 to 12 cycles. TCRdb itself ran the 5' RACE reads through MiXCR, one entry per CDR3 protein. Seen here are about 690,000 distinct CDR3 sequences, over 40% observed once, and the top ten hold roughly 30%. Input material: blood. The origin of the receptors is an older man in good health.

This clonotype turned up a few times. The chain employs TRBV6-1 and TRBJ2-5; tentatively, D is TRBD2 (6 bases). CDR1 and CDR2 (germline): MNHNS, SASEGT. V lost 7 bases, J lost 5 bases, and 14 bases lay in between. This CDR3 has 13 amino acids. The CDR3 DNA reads TGTGCCAGCACCCTGTCTCGGGGGGAGACCCAGTACTTC. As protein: CASTLSRGETQYF.

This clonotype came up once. The CDR3 region is CASSLRGLAYNEQFF. The CDR3 DNA is TGTGCCAGCAGCTTAAGGGGACTAGCCTACAATGAGCAGTTCTTC. The genes are TRBV11-2 and TRBJ2-1; 8 nucleotides match TRBD2. This CDR3 has 15 residues. With V trimmed by 2 bases and J by 2 bases, 2 bases remained unmatched. Per germline, CDR1 SGHAT and CDR2 FQNNGV.

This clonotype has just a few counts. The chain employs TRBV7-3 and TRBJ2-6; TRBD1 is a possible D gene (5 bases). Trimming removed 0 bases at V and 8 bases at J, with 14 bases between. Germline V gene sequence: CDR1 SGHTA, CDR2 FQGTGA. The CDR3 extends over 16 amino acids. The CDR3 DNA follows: TGTGCCAGCAGCTTAACGGACGGGTTGGGGCCCAACGTCCTGACTTTC. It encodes CASSLTDGLGPNVLTF.